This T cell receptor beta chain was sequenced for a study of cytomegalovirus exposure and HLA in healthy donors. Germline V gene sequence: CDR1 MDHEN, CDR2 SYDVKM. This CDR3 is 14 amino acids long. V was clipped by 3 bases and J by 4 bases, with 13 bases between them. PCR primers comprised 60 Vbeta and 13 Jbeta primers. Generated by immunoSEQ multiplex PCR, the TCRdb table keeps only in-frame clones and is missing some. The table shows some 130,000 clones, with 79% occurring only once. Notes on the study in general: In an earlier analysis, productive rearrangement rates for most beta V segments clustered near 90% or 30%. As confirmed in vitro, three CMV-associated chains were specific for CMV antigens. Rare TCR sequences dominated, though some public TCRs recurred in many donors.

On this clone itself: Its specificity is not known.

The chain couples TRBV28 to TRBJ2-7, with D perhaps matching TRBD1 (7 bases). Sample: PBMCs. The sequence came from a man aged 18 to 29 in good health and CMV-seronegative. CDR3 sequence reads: CASSFARGEYEQYF. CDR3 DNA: TGTGCCAGCAGTTTTGCCAGGGGGGAGTACGAGCAGTACTTC.